The rows below give T cell receptor beta chains drawn from one sample of a study of shared T cell receptors in the human thymus. Profiled with immunoSEQ multiplex PCR; TCRdb holds only in-frame clones, not every one. The repertoire holds roughly 560,000 clones, with around 78% as singletons. The data also belong to a second study, concerning human thymus T cells.

The specimen sequenced was thymocytes. These receptors all stem from a boy younger than two with a congenital heart defect. The CDR3 runs from the conserved cysteine through the conserved F or W. Each record gives: J gene, D gene, V gene, clone size, CDR3 protein, CDR3 DNA. A D gene is named only where the DNA matches it firmly. For some rows the clone size is stated as once, few or many, or as a class when expanded; others skip it.

j_call: TRBJ2-7; d_call: .; v_call: TRBV30; clone_size: .; cdr3_aa: CAWSRSGYEQYF; cdr3_nt: TGTGCCTGGAGTCGGTCCGGGTACGAGCAGTACTTC
j_call: TRBJ1-5; d_call: .; v_call: TRBV28; clone_size: .; cdr3_aa: CASSLLATYSNQPQHF; cdr3_nt: TGTGCCAGCAGTTTATTAGCGACATATAGCAATCAGCCCCAGCATTTT
j_call: TRBJ2-5; d_call: TRBD2; v_call: TRBV6-5; clone_size: .; cdr3_aa: CASIAGTSPETQYF; cdr3_nt: TGTGCCAGCATCGCCGGGACTAGTCCGGAGACCCAGTACTTC
j_call: TRBJ2-3; d_call: TRBD2; v_call: TRBV5-6; clone_size: .; cdr3_aa: CASSLGTSGWVTDTQYF; cdr3_nt: TGTGCCAGCAGCTTGGGGACTAGCGGCTGGGTCACAGATACGCAGTATTTT
j_call: TRBJ2-1; d_call: TRBD2; v_call: TRBV6-6; clone_size: .; cdr3_aa: CASSTGLVRGGEQFF; cdr3_nt: TGTGCCAGCTCAACCGGACTAGTAAGGGGCGGGGAGCAGTTCTTC
j_call: TRBJ2-1; d_call: .; v_call: TRBV5-1; clone_size: .; cdr3_aa: CASSFRADPYNEQFF; cdr3_nt: TGCGCCAGCAGCTTTCGAGCGGACCCCTACAATGAGCAGTTCTTC
j_call: TRBJ2-7; d_call: TRBD2; v_call: TRBV2; clone_size: .; cdr3_aa: CASSEAGDEQYF; cdr3_nt: TGTGCCAGCAGTGAGGCGGGAGACGAGCAGTACTTC
j_call: TRBJ2-1; d_call: .; v_call: TRBV7-6; clone_size: .; cdr3_aa: CASSLGEDNEQFF; cdr3_nt: TGTGCCAGCAGCTTAGGGGAGGACAATGAGCAGTTCTTC
j_call: TRBJ2-3; d_call: .; v_call: TRBV7-8; clone_size: few; cdr3_aa: CASSQPEGASTDTQYF; cdr3_nt: TGTGCCAGCAGCCAACCCGAGGGAGCTAGCACAGATACGCAGTATTTT
j_call: TRBJ2-7; d_call: .; v_call: TRBV6-6; clone_size: .; cdr3_aa: CASSPRDSHEQYF; cdr3_nt: TGTGCCAGCAGTCCTCGGGACTCCCACGAGCAGTACTTC
j_call: TRBJ2-1; d_call: .; v_call: TRBV6-4; clone_size: .; cdr3_aa: CASSDSGAPRIEQFF; cdr3_nt: TGTGCCAGCAGTGACTCGGGAGCCCCAAGAATTGAGCAGTTCTTC
j_call: TRBJ2-7; d_call: TRBD1; v_call: TRBV6-1; clone_size: few; cdr3_aa: CASRRDRGRDEQYF; cdr3_nt: TGTGCCAGCAGACGCGACAGGGGACGTGACGAGCAGTACTTC
j_call: TRBJ1-2; d_call: .; v_call: TRBV7-2; clone_size: few; cdr3_aa: CARLDSDYGYTF; cdr3_nt: TGTGCGCGCCTGGACAGTGACTATGGCTACACCTTC
j_call: TRBJ1-2; d_call: .; v_call: TRBV10-1; clone_size: .; cdr3_aa: CASSPDSNYGYTF; cdr3_nt: TGCGCCAGCAGCCCGGACAGCAACTATGGCTACACCTTC
j_call: TRBJ1-1; d_call: .; v_call: TRBV4-3; clone_size: .; cdr3_aa: CASSLTQGNTEAFF; cdr3_nt: TGCGCCAGCAGCCTAACACAGGGAAACACTGAAGCTTTCTTT
j_call: TRBJ1-4; d_call: TRBD1; v_call: TRBV2; clone_size: .; cdr3_aa: CASSEQGARREKLFF; cdr3_nt: TGTGCCAGCAGTGAACAGGGGGCGCGTCGGGAAAAACTGTTTTTT
j_call: TRBJ1-1; d_call: .; v_call: TRBV4-1; clone_size: few; cdr3_aa: CASSQEARYTEAFF; cdr3_nt: TGCGCCAGCAGCCAAGAGGCAAGATACACTGAAGCTTTCTTT
j_call: TRBJ2-1; d_call: .; v_call: TRBV20-1; clone_size: .; cdr3_aa: CSEASYNEQFF; cdr3_nt: TGCAGTGAAGCCTCCTACAATGAGCAGTTCTTC
j_call: TRBJ2-5; d_call: TRBD2; v_call: TRBV4-1; clone_size: .; cdr3_aa: CASSPQTSGRSQETQYF; cdr3_nt: TGCGCCAGCAGCCCCCAGACTAGCGGGCGCTCTCAAGAGACCCAGTACTTC
j_call: TRBJ2-5; d_call: TRBD2; v_call: TRBV5-1; clone_size: .; cdr3_aa: CASSSLAGGQETQYF; cdr3_nt: TGCGCCAGCAGCTCGCTAGCGGGAGGCCAAGAGACCCAGTACTTC
j_call: TRBJ1-3; d_call: .; v_call: TRBV4-2; clone_size: .; cdr3_aa: CASSLAGGAQGNTIYF; cdr3_nt: TGTGCCAGCAGCCTCGCTGGCGGGGCACAAGGAAACACCATATATTTT
j_call: TRBJ2-7; d_call: .; v_call: TRBV6-5; clone_size: .; cdr3_aa: CASSYRLAYEQYF; cdr3_nt: TGTGCCAGCAGTTACAGGCTAGCCTACGAGCAGTACTTC
j_call: TRBJ2-7; d_call: TRBD1; v_call: TRBV27; clone_size: .; cdr3_aa: CASSPRTGRPEQYF; cdr3_nt: TGTGCCAGCAGTCCCCGGACAGGGAGGCCCGAGCAGTACTTC
j_call: TRBJ1-1; d_call: .; v_call: TRBV30; clone_size: .; cdr3_aa: CAWSNARGRENTEAFF; cdr3_nt: TGTGCCTGGAGTAACGCTCGTGGCAGGGAAAACACTGAAGCTTTCTTT
j_call: TRBJ2-4; d_call: TRBD2; v_call: TRBV2; clone_size: .; cdr3_aa: CASSESNPAGGPANIQYF; cdr3_nt: TGTGCCAGCAGTGAGTCAAACCCGGCGGGAGGGCCGGCAAACATTCAGTACTTC
j_call: TRBJ2-4; d_call: TRBD1; v_call: TRBV19; clone_size: .; cdr3_aa: CASSLRTGQNIQYF; cdr3_nt: TGTGCCAGTAGTCTGCGGACAGGGCAAAACATTCAGTACTTC
j_call: TRBJ1-1; d_call: .; v_call: TRBV6-1; clone_size: .; cdr3_aa: CASSDLTTGAFF; cdr3_nt: TGTGCCAGCAGTGACCTGACGACAGGAGCTTTCTTT
j_call: TRBJ2-3; d_call: .; v_call: TRBV30; clone_size: .; cdr3_aa: CAWSVRPGVGNADTQYF; cdr3_nt: TGTGCCTGGAGTGTACGTCCGGGAGTGGGAAACGCAGATACGCAGTATTTT
j_call: TRBJ2-4; d_call: .; v_call: TRBV7-3; clone_size: .; cdr3_aa: CASSLSGEEDIQYF; cdr3_nt: TGTGCCAGCAGCTTATCCGGGGAGGAGGACATTCAGTACTTC
j_call: TRBJ2-1; d_call: .; v_call: TRBV29-1; clone_size: .; cdr3_aa: CSVDGLRSYNEQFF; cdr3_nt: TGCAGCGTTGACGGACTTCGCTCCTACAATGAGCAGTTCTTC
j_call: TRBJ2-1; d_call: .; v_call: TRBV27; clone_size: .; cdr3_aa: CASSLRGSGSNEQFF; cdr3_nt: TGTGCCAGCAGTTTACGAGGGAGCGGCAGCAATGAGCAGTTCTTC
j_call: TRBJ1-5; d_call: .; v_call: TRBV27; clone_size: .; cdr3_aa: CASSLNGKAGVYSNQPQHF; cdr3_nt: TGTGCCAGCAGTTTAAACGGGAAGGCAGGGGTCTATAGCAATCAGCCCCAGCATTTT
j_call: TRBJ2-7; d_call: TRBD1; v_call: TRBV10-2; clone_size: .; cdr3_aa: CASSPGGLREQYF; cdr3_nt: TGCGCCAGCAGCCCAGGGGGCCTTCGCGAGCAGTACTTC
j_call: TRBJ2-2; d_call: TRBD1; v_call: TRBV5-6; clone_size: .; cdr3_aa: CASSQGTAGDTVSTGELFF; cdr3_nt: TGTGCCAGCAGCCAGGGGACAGCCGGGGACACCGTGTCGACCGGGGAGCTGTTTTTT
j_call: TRBJ1-4; d_call: .; v_call: TRBV5-6; clone_size: .; cdr3_aa: CASSLQEEEKLFF; cdr3_nt: TGTGCCAGCAGCTTGCAGGAGGAGGAAAAACTGTTTTTT
j_call: TRBJ2-2; d_call: TRBD2; v_call: TRBV11-2; clone_size: few; cdr3_aa: CASSWTGTSGRVNTGELFF; cdr3_nt: TGTGCCAGCAGCTGGACCGGGACTAGCGGGAGGGTGAACACCGGGGAGCTGTTTTTT
j_call: TRBJ1-2; d_call: TRBD1; v_call: TRBV14; clone_size: .; cdr3_aa: CASSQKPGTGGTYGYTF; cdr3_nt: TGTGCCAGCAGCCAGAAGCCCGGGACAGGGGGCACCTATGGCTACACCTTC
j_call: TRBJ2-7; d_call: TRBD2; v_call: TRBV5-6; clone_size: .; cdr3_aa: CASSLELAGGSMVSYEQYF; cdr3_nt: TGTGCCAGCAGCTTGGAGCTAGCGGGAGGGTCAATGGTATCCTACGAGCAGTACTTC
j_call: TRBJ1-1; d_call: TRBD1; v_call: TRBV27; clone_size: .; cdr3_aa: CASSSDRGRANTEAFF; cdr3_nt: TGTGCCAGCAGCTCTGACAGGGGTCGAGCGAACACTGAAGCTTTCTTT
j_call: TRBJ1-1; d_call: .; v_call: TRBV5-4; clone_size: .; cdr3_aa: CASSLSRTQNTEAFF; cdr3_nt: TGTGCCAGCAGCTTGTCCAGGACTCAGAACACTGAAGCTTTCTTT
j_call: TRBJ2-7; d_call: TRBD2; v_call: TRBV4-1; clone_size: once; cdr3_aa: CASSHGEGHEGAGYEQYF; cdr3_nt: TGCGCCAGCAGTCACGGGGAGGGGCACGAGGGAGCCGGGTACGAGCAGTACTTC